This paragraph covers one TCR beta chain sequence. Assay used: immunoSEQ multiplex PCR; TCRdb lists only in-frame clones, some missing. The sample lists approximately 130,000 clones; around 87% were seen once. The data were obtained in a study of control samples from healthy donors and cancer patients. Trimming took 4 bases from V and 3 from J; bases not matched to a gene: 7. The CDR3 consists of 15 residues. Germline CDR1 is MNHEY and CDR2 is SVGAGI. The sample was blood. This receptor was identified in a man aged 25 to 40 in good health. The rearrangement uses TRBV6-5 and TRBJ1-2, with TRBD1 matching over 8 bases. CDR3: CASSLQTGADYGYTF. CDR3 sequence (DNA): TGTGCCAGCAGTTTACAGACAGGGGCTGACTATGGCTACACCTTC.